This T cell receptor beta chain was found in a study of blood T cells in healthy people across ages. CDR1 SGHRS and CDR2 YFSETQ come from the germline V gene. This CDR3 is 14 amino acids long. A second PCR of roughly 6 to 12 cycles used a sample-barcoded 5' primer and a J-beta primer mix. TCRdb processed the 5' RACE reads anew with MiXCR; each CDR3 protein has one entry. The sample shows hundreds of thousands of distinct CDR3 sequences, roughly 21% of them seen only once. The gene calls are TRBV5-1 and TRBJ2-5, with 9 bases identical to TRBD1. The J call may not be correct, given that the DNA end is closer to TRBJ2-7. The TCR comes from a man aged 70 or older in good health. Sequencing used blood. The CDR3: CASRNGTGSREQYF. CDR3 nucleotides: TGCGCCAGCAGAAACGGGACAGGGTCTCGCGAGCAGTACTTC.